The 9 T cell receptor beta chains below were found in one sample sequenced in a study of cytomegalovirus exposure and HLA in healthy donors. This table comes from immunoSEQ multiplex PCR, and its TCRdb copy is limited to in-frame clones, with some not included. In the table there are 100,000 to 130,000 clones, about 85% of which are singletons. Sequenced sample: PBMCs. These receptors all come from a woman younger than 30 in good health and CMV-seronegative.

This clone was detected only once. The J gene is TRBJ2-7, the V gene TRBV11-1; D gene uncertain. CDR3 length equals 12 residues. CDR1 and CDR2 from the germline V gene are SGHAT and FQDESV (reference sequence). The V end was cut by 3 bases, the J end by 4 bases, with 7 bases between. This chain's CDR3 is CASSFDMYEQYF. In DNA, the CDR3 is TGTGCCAGCAGCTTTGACATGTACGAGCAGTACTTC.

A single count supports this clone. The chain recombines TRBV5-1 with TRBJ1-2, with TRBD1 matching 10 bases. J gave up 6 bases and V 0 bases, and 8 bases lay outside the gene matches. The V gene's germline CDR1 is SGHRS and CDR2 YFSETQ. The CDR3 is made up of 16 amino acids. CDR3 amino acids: CASSLDIDRGRNGYTF. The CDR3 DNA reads TGCGCCAGCAGCTTGGATATAGACAGGGGGCGAAATGGCTACACCTTC.

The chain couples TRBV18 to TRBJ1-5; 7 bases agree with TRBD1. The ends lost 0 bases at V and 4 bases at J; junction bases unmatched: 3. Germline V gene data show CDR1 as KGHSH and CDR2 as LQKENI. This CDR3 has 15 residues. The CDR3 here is CASSPPGGGNQPQHF. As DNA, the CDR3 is TGTGCCAGCTCACCACCAGGGGGCGGGAATCAGCCCCAGCATTTT.

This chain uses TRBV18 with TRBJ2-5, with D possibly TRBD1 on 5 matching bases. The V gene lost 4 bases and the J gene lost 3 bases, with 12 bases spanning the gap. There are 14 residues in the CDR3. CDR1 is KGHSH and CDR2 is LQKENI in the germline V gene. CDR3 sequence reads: CASSLTRQKETQYF. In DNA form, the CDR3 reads TGTGCCAGCTCACTTACCCGACAGAAAGAGACCCAGTACTTC.

CDR3 in DNA: TGTGCCAGCAGCTTCGTTGGGCAGGGAGGTGGAAACACCATATATTTT. Translation gives CASSFVGQGGGNTIYF. The V call is TRBV5-6, the J call TRBJ1-3; possible D gene TRBD1, 5 bases. Deletions cut 2 bases from V and 3 bases from J, with 15 bases between. Germline CDR1 reads SGHDT; CDR2 reads YYEEEE. This CDR3 comprises 16 residues.

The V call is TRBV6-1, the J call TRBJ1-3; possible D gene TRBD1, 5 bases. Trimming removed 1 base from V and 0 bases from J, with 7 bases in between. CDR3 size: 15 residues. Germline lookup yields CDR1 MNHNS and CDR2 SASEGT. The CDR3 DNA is TGTGCCAGCAGTGAAGAAACAGGCTCTGGAAACACCATATATTTT. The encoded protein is CASSEETGSGNTIYF.

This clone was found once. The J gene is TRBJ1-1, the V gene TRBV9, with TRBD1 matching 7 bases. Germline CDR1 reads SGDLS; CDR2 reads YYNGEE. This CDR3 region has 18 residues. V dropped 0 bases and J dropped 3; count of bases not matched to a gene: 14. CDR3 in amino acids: CASSVGGTVGEWDTEAFF. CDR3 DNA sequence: TGTGCCAGCAGCGTAGGGGGGACAGTTGGAGAATGGGACACTGAAGCTTTCTTT.

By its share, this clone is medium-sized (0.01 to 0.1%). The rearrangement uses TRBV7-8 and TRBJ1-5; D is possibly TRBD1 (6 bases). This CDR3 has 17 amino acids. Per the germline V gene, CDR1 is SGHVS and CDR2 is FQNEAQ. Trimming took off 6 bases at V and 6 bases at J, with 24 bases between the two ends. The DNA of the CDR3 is TGTGCCAGCAGTTCCGACCTTACGGGACATAACCTTCAGCCCCAGCATTTT. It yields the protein CASSSDLTGHNLQPQHF.

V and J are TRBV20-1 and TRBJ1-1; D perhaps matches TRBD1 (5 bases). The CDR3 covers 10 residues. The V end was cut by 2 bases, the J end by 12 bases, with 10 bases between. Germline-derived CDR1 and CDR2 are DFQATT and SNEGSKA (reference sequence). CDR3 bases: TGCAGTGCTAGACAGGGTGGGACTTTCTTT. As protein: CSARQGGTFF.